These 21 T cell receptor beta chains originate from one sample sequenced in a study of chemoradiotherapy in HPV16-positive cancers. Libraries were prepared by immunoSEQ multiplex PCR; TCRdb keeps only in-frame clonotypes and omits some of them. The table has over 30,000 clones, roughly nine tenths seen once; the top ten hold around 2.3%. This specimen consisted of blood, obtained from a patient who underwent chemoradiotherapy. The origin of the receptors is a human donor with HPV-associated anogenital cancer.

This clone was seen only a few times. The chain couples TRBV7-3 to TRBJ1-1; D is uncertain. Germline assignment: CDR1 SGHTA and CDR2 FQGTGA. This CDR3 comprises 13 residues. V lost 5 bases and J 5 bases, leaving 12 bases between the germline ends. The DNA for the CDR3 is TGTGCCAGCAGCGACGCCCCAAGGACTGAAGCTTTCTTT. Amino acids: CASSDAPRTEAFF.

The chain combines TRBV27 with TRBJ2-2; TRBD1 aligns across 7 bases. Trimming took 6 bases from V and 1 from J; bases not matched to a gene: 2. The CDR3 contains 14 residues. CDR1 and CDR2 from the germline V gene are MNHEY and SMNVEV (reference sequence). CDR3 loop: CASSWDRNTGELFF. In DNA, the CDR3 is TGTGCCAGCAGCTGGGACAGGAACACCGGGGAGCTGTTTTTT.

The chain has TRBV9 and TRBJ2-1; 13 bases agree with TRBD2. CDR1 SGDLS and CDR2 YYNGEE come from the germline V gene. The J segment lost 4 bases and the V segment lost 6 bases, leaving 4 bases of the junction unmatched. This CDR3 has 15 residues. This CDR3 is CASTGTSGAYNEQFF. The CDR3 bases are TGTGCCAGCACCGGGACTAGCGGGGCATACAATGAGCAGTTCTTC.

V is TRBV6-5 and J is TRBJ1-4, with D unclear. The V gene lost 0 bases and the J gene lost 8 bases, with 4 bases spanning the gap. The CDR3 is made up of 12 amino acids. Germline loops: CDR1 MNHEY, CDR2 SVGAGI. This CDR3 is CASSYSGEKLFF. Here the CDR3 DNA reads TGTGCCAGCAGTTACTCGGGGGAAAAACTGTTTTTT.

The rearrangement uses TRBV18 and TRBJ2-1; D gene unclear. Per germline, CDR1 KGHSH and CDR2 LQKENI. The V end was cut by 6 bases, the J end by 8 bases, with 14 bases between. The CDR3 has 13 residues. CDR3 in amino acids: CASSGISGDEQFF. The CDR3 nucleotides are TGTGCCAGCTCCGGAATAAGTGGCGATGAGCAGTTCTTC. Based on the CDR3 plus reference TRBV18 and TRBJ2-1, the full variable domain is NAGVMQNPRHLVRRRGQEARLRCSPMKGHSHVYWYRQLPEEGLKFMVYLQKENIIDESGMPKERFSAEFPKEGPSILRIQQVVRGDSAAYFCASSGISGDEQFFGPGTRLTVL.

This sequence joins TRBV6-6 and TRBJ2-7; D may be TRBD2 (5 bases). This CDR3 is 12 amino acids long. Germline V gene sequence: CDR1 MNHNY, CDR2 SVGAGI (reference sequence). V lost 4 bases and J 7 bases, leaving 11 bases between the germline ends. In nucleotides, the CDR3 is TGTGCCAGCAGTTCTCGACGGGGTGAGCAGTACTTC. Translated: CASSSRRGEQYF.

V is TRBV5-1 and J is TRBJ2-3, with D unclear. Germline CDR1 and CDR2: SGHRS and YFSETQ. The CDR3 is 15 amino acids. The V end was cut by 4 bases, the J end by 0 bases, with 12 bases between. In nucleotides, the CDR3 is TGCGCCAGCAGCGCCGCCCGAGGAAGCACAGATACGCAGTATTTT. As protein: CASSAARGSTDTQYF.

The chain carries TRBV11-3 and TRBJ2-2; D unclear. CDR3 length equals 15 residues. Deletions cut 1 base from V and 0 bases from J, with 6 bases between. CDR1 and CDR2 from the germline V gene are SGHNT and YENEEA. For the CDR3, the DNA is TGTGCCAGCAGCTTAGGGCCGACGAACACCGGGGAGCTGTTTTTT. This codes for CASSLGPTNTGELFF.

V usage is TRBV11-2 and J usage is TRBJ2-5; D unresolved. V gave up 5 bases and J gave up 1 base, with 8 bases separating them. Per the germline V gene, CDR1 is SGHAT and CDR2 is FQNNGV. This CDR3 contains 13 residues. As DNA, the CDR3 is TGTGCCAGCAGCACCGACTTCCAAGAGACCCAGTACTTC. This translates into CASSTDFQETQYF.

This CDR3 is CASSPGPWVLLDSPLHF. The CDR3 DNA reads TGTGCCAGCAGTCCCGGTCCTTGGGTGCTCCTCGACTCACCCCTCCACTTT. The chain couples TRBV28 to TRBJ1-6, with D uncertain. Trimming removed 5 bases from V and 10 bases from J, with 24 bases in between. CDR3 length: 17 amino acids. The V gene's germline CDR1 is MDHEN and CDR2 SYDVKM. Drawing the rest from reference TRBV28 and TRBJ1-6, the complete variable domain is DVKVTQSSRYLVKRTGEKVFLECVQDMDHENMFWYRQDPGLGLRLIYFSYDVKMKEKGDIPEGYSVSREKKERFSLILESASTNQTSMYLCASSPGPWVLLDSPLHFGNGTRLTVT.

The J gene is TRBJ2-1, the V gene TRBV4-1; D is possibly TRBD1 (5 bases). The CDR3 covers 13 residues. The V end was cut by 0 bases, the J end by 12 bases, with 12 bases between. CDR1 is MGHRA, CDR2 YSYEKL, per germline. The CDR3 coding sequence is TGCGCCAGCAGCCAAGATCCCAGGGATCGGCAGTTCTTC. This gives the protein CASSQDPRDRQFF.

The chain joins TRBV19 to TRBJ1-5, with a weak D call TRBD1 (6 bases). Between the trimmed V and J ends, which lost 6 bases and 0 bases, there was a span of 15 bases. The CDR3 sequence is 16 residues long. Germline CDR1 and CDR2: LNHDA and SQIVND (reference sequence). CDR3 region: CASSEGGSYSNQPQHF. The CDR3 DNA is TGTGCCAGTAGCGAGGGGGGCAGCTATAGCAATCAGCCCCAGCATTTT.

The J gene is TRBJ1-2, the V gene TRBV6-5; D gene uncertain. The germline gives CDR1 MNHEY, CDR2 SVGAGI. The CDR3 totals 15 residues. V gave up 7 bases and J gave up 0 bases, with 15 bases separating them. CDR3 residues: CASTLRRASNYGYTF. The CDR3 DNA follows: TGTGCCAGCACCCTCCGTCGGGCATCTAACTATGGCTACACCTTC.

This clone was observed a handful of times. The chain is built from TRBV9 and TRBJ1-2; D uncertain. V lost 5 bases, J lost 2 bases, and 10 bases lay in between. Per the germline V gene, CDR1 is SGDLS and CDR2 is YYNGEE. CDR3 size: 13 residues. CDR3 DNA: TGTGCCAGCAGATCCGAACGGAACTATGGCTACACCTTC. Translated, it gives CASRSERNYGYTF.

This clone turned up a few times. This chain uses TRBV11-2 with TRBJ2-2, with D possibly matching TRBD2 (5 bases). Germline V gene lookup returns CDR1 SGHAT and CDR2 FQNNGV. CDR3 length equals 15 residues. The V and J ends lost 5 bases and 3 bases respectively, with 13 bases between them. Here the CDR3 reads CASSPGGSYTGELFF. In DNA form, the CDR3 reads TGTGCCAGCAGCCCAGGCGGGTCGTACACCGGGGAGCTGTTTTTT.

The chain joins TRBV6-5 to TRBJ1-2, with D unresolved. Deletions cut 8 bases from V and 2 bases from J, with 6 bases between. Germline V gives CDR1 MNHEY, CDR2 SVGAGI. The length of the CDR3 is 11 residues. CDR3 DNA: TGTGCCAGCTTCCAGAACTATGGCTACACCTTC. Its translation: CASFQNYGYTF.

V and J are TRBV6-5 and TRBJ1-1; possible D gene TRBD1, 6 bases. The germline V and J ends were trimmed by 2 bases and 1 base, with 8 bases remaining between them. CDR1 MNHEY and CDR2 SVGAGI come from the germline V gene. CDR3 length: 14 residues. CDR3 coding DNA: TGTGCCAGCAGTTACAGGGGGGAGAACACTGAAGCTTTCTTT. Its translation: CASSYRGENTEAFF.

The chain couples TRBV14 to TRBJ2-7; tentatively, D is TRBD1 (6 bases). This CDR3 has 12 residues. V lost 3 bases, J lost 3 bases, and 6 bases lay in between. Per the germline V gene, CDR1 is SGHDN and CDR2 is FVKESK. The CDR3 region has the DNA TGTGCCAGCAGCCACAGGGGCTACGAGCAGTACTTC. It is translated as CASSHRGYEQYF. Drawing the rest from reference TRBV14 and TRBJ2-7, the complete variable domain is EAGVTQFPSHSVIEKGQTVTLRCDPISGHDNLYWYRRVMGKEIKFLLHFVKESKQDESGMPNNRFLAERTGGTYSTLKVQPAELEDSGVYFCASSHRGYEQYFGPGTRLTVT.

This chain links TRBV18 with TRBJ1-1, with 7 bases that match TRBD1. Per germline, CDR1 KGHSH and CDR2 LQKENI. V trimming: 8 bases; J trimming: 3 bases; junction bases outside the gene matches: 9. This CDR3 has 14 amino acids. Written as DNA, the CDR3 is TGTGCCAGCCGCAAGGACAGGTCGGACACTGAAGCTTTCTTT. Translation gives CASRKDRSDTEAFF.

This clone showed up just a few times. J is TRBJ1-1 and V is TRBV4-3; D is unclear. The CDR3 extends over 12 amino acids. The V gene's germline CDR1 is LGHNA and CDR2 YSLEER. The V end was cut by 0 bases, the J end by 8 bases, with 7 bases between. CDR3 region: CASSQEGGEAFF. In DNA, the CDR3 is TGCGCCAGCAGCCAAGAGGGTGGGGAAGCTTTCTTT.

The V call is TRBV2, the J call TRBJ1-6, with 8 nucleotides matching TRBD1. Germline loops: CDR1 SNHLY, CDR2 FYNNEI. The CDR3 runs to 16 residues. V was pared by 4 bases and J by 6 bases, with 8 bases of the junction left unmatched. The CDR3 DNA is TGTGCCAGCAGTGCATCAGGGGGCGGCGGTAATTCACCCCTCCACTTT. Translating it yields CASSASGGGGNSPLHF. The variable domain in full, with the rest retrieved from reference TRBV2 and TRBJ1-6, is EPEVTQTPSHQVTQMGQEVILRCVPISNHLYFYWYRQILGQKVEFLVSFYNNEISEKSEIFDDQFSVERPDGSNFTLKIRSTKLEDSAMYFCASSASGGGGNSPLHFGNGTRLTVT.